The 18 T cell receptor beta chains given below trace back to one sample, sequenced in a study of blood T cell repertoires in COVID-19. Libraries were prepared by immunoSEQ multiplex PCR; TCRdb keeps only in-frame clonotypes and omits some of them. The data show 200,000 to 300,000 clones, around 80% seen once. Sequences were obtained from peripheral blood. These TCRs come from a woman older than 75 with acute or convalescent COVID-19.

This clone has just a few counts. The rearrangement joins TRBV4-3 to TRBJ1-5, with D unresolved. Trimming stripped 1 base from V and 4 bases from J, with 11 bases between. CDR1 and CDR2 from the germline V gene are LGHNA and YSLEER. CDR3 length equals 15 residues. CDR3 coding DNA: TGCGCCAGCAGCCAAGCCCCCTCGAGAAATCAGCCCCAGCATTTT. Its translation is CASSQAPSRNQPQHF.

The J gene is TRBJ2-7, the V gene TRBV2, with D hard to call. The germline gives CDR1 SNHLY, CDR2 FYNNEI. Trimming pared 2 bases from V and 0 bases from J, leaving 8 bases between. CDR3 length: 14 amino acids. CDR3 sequence (DNA): TGTGCCAGCAGTGAATCAGGAAGCTCCTACGAGCAGTACTTC. Its translation is CASSESGSSYEQYF.

V is TRBV7-9 and J is TRBJ1-2, with 11 nucleotides matching TRBD1. With V trimmed by 5 bases and J by 4 bases, 3 bases remained unmatched. The CDR3 runs to 14 residues. Germline loops: CDR1 SEHNR, CDR2 FQNEAQ (reference sequence). The CDR3 nucleotides are TGTGCCAGCAGCCGGACAGGGGGCGGCTATGGCTACACCTTC. Its protein is CASSRTGGGYGYTF. The full variable domain, completed using reference TRBV7-9 and TRBJ1-2, is DTGVSQNPRHKITKRGQNVTFRCDPISEHNRLYWYRQTLGQGPEFLTYFQNEAQLEKSRLLSDRFSAERPKGSFSTLEIQRTEQGDSAMYLCASSRTGGGYGYTFGSGTRLTVV.

The chain links TRBV29-1 to TRBJ1-1; TRBD1 agrees at 7 bases. V lost 6 bases and J lost 1; bases outside the gene matches: 2. The CDR3 extends over 12 amino acids. Germline assignment: CDR1 SQVTM and CDR2 ANQGSEA. CDR3 sequence reads: CSVNRGNTEAFF. CDR3 coding DNA: TGCAGCGTAAACAGGGGGAACACTGAAGCTTTCTTT.

In nucleotides, the CDR3 is TGTGCCAGTGAGGACAGTCTCTATAGCAATCAGCCCCAGCATTTT. It is translated as CASEDSLYSNQPQHF. The chain joins TRBV6-5 to TRBJ1-5; D might be TRBD1 (6 bases). V lost 9 bases and J lost 0, with 15 bases in between. In germline, CDR1 is MNHEY, CDR2 SVGAGI. The CDR3 is 15 amino acids.

This chain joins TRBV28 and TRBJ1-2; D is uncertain. Germline CDR1 reads MDHEN; CDR2 reads SYDVKM. Trimming removed 4 bases from V and 8 bases from J, with 20 bases in between. The CDR3 spans 15 residues. CDR3 nucleotide sequence: TGTGCCAGCAGTTCGACGGGTTGGTTTTTCGGGGGCTACACCTTC. Protein: CASSSTGWFFGGYTF.

The chain recombines TRBV5-1 with TRBJ2-1; possible D gene TRBD1, 5 bases. This CDR3 comprises 15 residues. The V end was cut by 4 bases, the J end by 2 bases, with 13 bases between. Looked up from germline, CDR1 is SGHRS and CDR2 is YFSETQ. The CDR3 coding sequence is TGCGCCAGCAGCGCCACAGGAAACACCTACAATGAGCAGTTCTTC. This translates into CASSATGNTYNEQFF. Based on the CDR3 plus reference TRBV5-1 and TRBJ2-1, the full variable domain is KAGVTQTPRYLIKTRGQQVTLSCSPISGHRSVSWYQQTPGQGLQFLFEYFSETQRNKGNFPGRFSGRQFSNSRSEMNVSTLELGDSALYLCASSATGNTYNEQFFGPGTRLTVL.

This clone was found a few times. This sequence joins TRBV5-1 and TRBJ1-2; D is perhaps TRBD1 (5 bases). Germline CDR1 and CDR2: SGHRS and YFSETQ. The CDR3 is 15 amino acids. Trimming left V 0 bases short and J 1 base short, with 10 bases between. CDR3 region: CASSLGQTGNYGYTF. The CDR3 DNA sequence: TGCGCCAGCAGCTTGGGACAGACGGGTAACTATGGCTACACCTTC.

This clone was picked up a small number of times. V and J are TRBV5-1 and TRBJ2-1; no clear D. Per germline, CDR1 SGHRS and CDR2 YFSETQ. The CDR3 is 17 amino acids. V dropped 2 bases and J dropped 5 bases, with 20 bases sitting between them. This CDR3 is CASSLTPTPPKNNEQFF. In nucleotides, the CDR3 is TGCGCCAGCAGCTTAACCCCAACCCCTCCTAAAAACAATGAGCAGTTCTTC.

In this sample, this clone turned up a few times. The V gene is TRBV19, the J gene TRBJ2-6, with D perhaps TRBD2 (5 bases). With 5 bases removed from V and 4 bases from J, the gap between germline ends came to 15 bases. This CDR3 has 16 residues. Germline CDR1 and CDR2: LNHDA and SQIVND (reference sequence). Written as DNA, the CDR3 is TGTGCCAGTAGTCTCCGGACTGCTGGAGGGGCCAACGTCCTGACTTTC. It is translated as CASSLRTAGGANVLTF.

This clone was detected only once. This sequence joins TRBV5-6 and TRBJ2-4, with TRBD1 identical over 9 bases. Unmatched junction bases numbered 10, after V lost 4 bases and J lost 8 bases. The length of the CDR3 is 15 residues. Germline CDR1 is SGHDT and CDR2 is YYEEEE. CDR3 coding DNA: TGTGCCAGCAGCAACGAACAGGGGGCAGGATACATTCAGTACTTC. Protein sequence: CASSNEQGAGYIQYF.

This clone appeared a single time. The V gene is TRBV6-5, the J gene TRBJ2-6, with D perhaps matching TRBD1 (6 bases). This CDR3 has 16 amino acids. Germline V gene lookup returns CDR1 MNHEY and CDR2 SVGAGI. Trimming took off 4 bases at V and 0 bases at J, with 10 bases between the two ends. CDR3 nucleotides: TGTGCCAGCAGTTCCGGACAGCCCTCTGGGGCCAACGTCCTGACTTTC. Protein: CASSSGQPSGANVLTF.

The CDR3 is CASSPLWGGPIDTQYF. The CDR3 coding sequence is TGTGCCAGCAGCCCCCTCTGGGGAGGGCCAATAGATACGCAGTATTTT. The chain joins TRBV9 to TRBJ2-3; 7 nucleotides match TRBD2. Germline V lookup: CDR1 SGDLS, CDR2 YYNGEE. J gave up 5 bases and V 4 bases, and 13 bases lay outside the gene matches. The CDR3 totals 16 residues.

V is TRBV9 and J is TRBJ1-6; 10 bases match TRBD1. This CDR3 contains 17 residues. After removal of 2 bases from V and 5 bases from J, the junction contained 7 bases not matched to a gene. Looked up from germline, CDR1 is SGDLS and CDR2 is YYNGEE. The CDR3: CASSVRGQGGDNSPLHF. CDR3 nucleotide sequence: TGTGCCAGCAGCGTTCGAGGACAGGGGGGGGATAATTCACCCCTCCACTTT.

The gene calls are TRBV5-4 and TRBJ2-5; 9 positions agree with TRBD1. CDR3 length: 16 residues. Germline V gene sequence: CDR1 SGHNT, CDR2 YYREEE (reference sequence). V was clipped by 3 bases and J by 0 bases; unmatched bases: 6. CDR3 residues: CASSWTGAMYQETQYF. The DNA for the CDR3 is TGTGCCAGCAGCTGGACAGGGGCAATGTACCAAGAGACCCAGTACTTC.

The CDR3 loop reads CASSDRQGRGSPLHF. CDR3 in DNA: TGTGCCAGCAGCGATCGACAGGGCCGGGGTTCACCCCTCCACTTT. The genes are TRBV9 and TRBJ1-6; 7 bases map to TRBD1. CDR3 length: 15 residues. Trimming cost V 3 bases and J 9 bases; bases outside gene matches: 9. The germline gives CDR1 SGDLS, CDR2 YYNGEE.

The V and J genes are TRBV7-8 and TRBJ2-5; a weak D match, TRBD2 (7 bases). Germline loops: CDR1 SGHVS, CDR2 FQNEAQ. V gave up 5 bases and J gave up 6 bases, with 19 bases separating them. There are 15 residues in the CDR3. The CDR3 loop is CASSPGPGGQQTQYF. CDR3 nucleotide sequence: TGTGCCAGCAGCCCAGGACCGGGGGGCCAGCAGACCCAGTACTTC. Full variable domain (remainder filled in from reference TRBV7-8 and TRBJ2-5): GAGVSQSPRYKVAKRGQDVALRCDPISGHVSLFWYQQALGQGPEFLTYFQNEAQLDKSGLPSDRFFAERPEGSVSTLKIQRTQQEDSAVYLCASSPGPGGQQTQYFGPGTRLLVL.

The chain employs TRBV7-3 and TRBJ1-2; 7 bases align to TRBD1. V dropped 1 base and J dropped 3; count of bases not matched to a gene: 5. Germline values: CDR1 SGHTA, CDR2 FQGTGA. The CDR3 has 15 amino acids. The CDR3 spells CASSLSPGTDYGYTF. In nucleotides, the CDR3 is TGTGCCAGCAGCTTAAGCCCAGGGACAGACTATGGCTACACCTTC.